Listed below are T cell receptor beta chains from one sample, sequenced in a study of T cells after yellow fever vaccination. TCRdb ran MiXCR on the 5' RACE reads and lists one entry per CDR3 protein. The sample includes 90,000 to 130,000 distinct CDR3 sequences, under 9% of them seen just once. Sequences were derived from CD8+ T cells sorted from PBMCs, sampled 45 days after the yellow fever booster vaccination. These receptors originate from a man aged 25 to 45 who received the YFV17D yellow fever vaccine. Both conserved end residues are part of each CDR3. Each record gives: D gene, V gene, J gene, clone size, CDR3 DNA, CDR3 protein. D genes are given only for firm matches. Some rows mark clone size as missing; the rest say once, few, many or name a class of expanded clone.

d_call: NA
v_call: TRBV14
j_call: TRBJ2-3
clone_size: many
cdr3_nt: TGTGCCAGCAGCCAAGATCAACACGGGGGTATATCCGATACGCAGTATTTT
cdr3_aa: CASSQDQHGGISDTQYF

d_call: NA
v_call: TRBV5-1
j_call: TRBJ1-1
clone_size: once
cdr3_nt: TGCGCCAGCAGCTTCCACGCGAACACTGAAGCTTTCTTT
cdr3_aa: CASSFHANTEAFF

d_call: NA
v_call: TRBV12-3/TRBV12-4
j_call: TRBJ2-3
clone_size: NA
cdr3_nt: TGTGCCAGCAGTTTTTGGGGAGGTGAGGCAGATACGCAGTATTTT
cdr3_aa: CASSFWGGEADTQYF

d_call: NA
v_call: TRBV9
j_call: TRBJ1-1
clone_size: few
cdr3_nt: TGTGCCAGCGAGGGCTCGGGGTCCACTGAAGCTTTCTTT
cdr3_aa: CASEGSGSTEAFF

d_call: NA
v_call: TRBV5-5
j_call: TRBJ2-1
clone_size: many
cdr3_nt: TGTGCCAGCAGCTTTTCTAATGAGCAGTTCTTC
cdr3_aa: CASSFSNEQFF

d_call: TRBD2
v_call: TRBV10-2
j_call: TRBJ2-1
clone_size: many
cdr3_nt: TGCGCCAGCAGTTGGCTAGCGGGAGGGGATGAGCAGTTCTTC
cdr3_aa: CASSWLAGGDEQFF

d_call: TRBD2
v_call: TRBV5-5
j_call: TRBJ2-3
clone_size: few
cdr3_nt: TGTGCCAGCAGCTTCGCGGGAGAAGTTTCAGATACGCAGTATTTT
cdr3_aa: CASSFAGEVSDTQYF

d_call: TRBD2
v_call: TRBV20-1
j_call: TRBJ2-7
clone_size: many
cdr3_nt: TGCAGTGCGTGGACTAGCGGGATCTACGAGCAGTACTTC
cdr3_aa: CSAWTSGIYEQYF

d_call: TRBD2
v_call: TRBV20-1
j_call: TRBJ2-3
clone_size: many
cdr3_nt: TGCAGTGCTACCCGACTAGCGGTACTGGATACGCAGTATTTT
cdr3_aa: CSATRLAVLDTQYF

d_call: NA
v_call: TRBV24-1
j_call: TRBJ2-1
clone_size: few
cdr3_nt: TGTGCCACCAGTGGCCAGGGGCATGAGCAGTTCTTC
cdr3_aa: CATSGQGHEQFF

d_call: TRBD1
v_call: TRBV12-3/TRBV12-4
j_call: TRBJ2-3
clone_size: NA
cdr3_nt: TGTGCCTTCAGAGGGACAGGGTATGAGTTGAGCACAGATACGCAGTATTTT
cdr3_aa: CAFRGTGYELSTDTQYF

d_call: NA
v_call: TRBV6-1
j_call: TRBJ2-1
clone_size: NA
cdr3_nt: TGTGCCAGCAGCTCCTTGTTTGTAGAGAGATACAATGAGCAGTTCTTC
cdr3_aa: CASSSLFVERYNEQFF

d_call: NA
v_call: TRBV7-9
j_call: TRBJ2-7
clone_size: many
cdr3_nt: TGTGCCAGCAGCTTAAACCTCACTAGCCGGGAAATTTTC
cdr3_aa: CASSLNLTSREIF

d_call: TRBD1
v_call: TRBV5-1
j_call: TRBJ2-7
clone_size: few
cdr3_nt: TGCGCCAGCAGCACCGGGACAGGGGGCATTATTGTCGAGCAGTACTTC
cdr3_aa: CASSTGTGGIIVEQYF

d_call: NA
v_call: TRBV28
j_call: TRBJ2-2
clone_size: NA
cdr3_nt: TGTGCCAGCAGCAAAGTGGGAAACACCGGGGAGCTGTTTTTT
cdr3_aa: CASSKVGNTGELFF

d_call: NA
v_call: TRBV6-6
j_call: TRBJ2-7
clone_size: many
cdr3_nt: TGTGCCAGCAACGAGGCGGACGAGCAGTACTTC
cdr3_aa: CASNEADEQYF

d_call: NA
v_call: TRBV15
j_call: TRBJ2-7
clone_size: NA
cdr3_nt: TGTGCCACCAGCAGAGACCACCAGGGTTGGACCTACGAGCAGTACTTC
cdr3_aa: CATSRDHQGWTYEQYF

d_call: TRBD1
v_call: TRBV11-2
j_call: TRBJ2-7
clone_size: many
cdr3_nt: TGTGCCAGCAGCCTGGGGCAGGGGGTGCCCTACGAGCAGTACTTC
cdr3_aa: CASSLGQGVPYEQYF

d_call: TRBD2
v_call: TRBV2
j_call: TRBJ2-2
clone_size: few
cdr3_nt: TGTGCCAGCGGTAGCGGGAGGGCCACGAACACCGGGGAGCTGTTTTTT
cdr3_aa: CASGSGRATNTGELFF

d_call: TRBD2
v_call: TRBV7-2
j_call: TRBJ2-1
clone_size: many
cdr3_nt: TGTGCCAGCAGCTTTATAGCGGGAGGGTACGGCTACAATGAGCAGTTCTTC
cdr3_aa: CASSFIAGGYGYNEQFF

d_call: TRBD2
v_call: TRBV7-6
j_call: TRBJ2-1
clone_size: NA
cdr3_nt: TGTGCCAGCAGCTTCGTTTTAGCGGGAGGGGATGAGCAGTTCTTC
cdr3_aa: CASSFVLAGGDEQFF

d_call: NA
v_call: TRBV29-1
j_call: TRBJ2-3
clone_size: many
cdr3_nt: TGCAGCGTTGAGGGGACAACTAGCACAGATACGCAGTATTTT
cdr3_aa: CSVEGTTSTDTQYF

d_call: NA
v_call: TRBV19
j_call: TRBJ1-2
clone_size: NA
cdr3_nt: TGTGCCAGTAGTATAGCGTCGCCGCTCTATGGCTACACCTTC
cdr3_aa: CASSIASPLYGYTF

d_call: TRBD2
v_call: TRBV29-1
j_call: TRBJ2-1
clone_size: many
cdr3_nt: TGCAGCGTTCCGGGACTAGCGGGAGGTCTAAGCTCCTACAATGAGCAGTTCTTC
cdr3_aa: CSVPGLAGGLSSYNEQFF

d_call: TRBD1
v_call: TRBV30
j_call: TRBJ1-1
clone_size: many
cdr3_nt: TGTGCCTGGGGTTCGGACAGGAATACTGAAGCTTTCTTT
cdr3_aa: CAWGSDRNTEAFF

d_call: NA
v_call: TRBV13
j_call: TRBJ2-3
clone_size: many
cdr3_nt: TGTGCCAGCAGCTTAGGACCAGGGGCAGATACGCAGTATTTT
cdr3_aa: CASSLGPGADTQYF

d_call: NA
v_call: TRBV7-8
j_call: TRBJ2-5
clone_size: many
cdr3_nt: TGTGCCAGCAGCTTACTCAGGCAGGAGACCCAGTACTTC
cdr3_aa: CASSLLRQETQYF

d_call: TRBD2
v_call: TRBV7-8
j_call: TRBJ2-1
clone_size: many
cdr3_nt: TGTGCCAGCAGACAACTAGCGGGCTCGTCCTACAATGAGCAGTTCTTC
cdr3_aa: CASRQLAGSSYNEQFF

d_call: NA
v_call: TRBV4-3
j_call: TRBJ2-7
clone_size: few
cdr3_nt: TGCGCCAGCAGCCCAGCCTCTGGTTCCTACGAGCAGTACTTC
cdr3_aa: CASSPASGSYEQYF

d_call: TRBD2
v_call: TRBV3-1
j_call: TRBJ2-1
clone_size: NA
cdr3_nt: TGTGCCAGCAGCCCCTTCGCGTGGACTAGCGGGACTGAGCAGTTCTTC
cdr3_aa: CASSPFAWTSGTEQFF

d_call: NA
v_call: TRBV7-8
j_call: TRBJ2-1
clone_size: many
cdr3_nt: TGTGCCAGCAGCGACGGACAGTACACTGCACCCAATGAGCAGTTCTTC
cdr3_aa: CASSDGQYTAPNEQFF